This T cell receptor (beta chain) appears in the sequencing data of a study of blood T cells in healthy people across ages. Alongside a J-beta primer mix, a sample-barcoded 5' primer served in a second PCR lasting about 6 to 12 cycles. All cDNA molecules were each tagged by a template-switch adaptor with 12 random nucleotides. TCRdb processed the 5' RACE reads anew with MiXCR; each CDR3 protein has one entry. The repertoire includes hundreds of thousands of distinct CDR3 sequences, 43% of them detected once, and approximately 22% sits in the top ten. The CDR3 loop spans 14 amino acids. Trimming at V came to 6 bases and at J to 8 bases, leaving 9 bases not matched to a gene. In germline, CDR1 is MNHNS, CDR2 SASEGT.

The TCR comes from a woman aged 55 to 70 in good health. This rearrangement joins TRBV6-1 to TRBJ2-1; 8 bases agree with TRBD1. What was sequenced was blood. CDR3 amino acids: CASSRTGFADEQFF. The CDR3 nucleotides are TGTGCCAGCAGCCGGACAGGGTTCGCGGATGAGCAGTTCTTC.